Each of the 21 T cell receptor beta chains below was sequenced from the same sample in a study of cytomegalovirus exposure and HLA in healthy donors. Use of 60 Vbeta and 13 Jbeta primers characterized the PCR. Sequencing used immunoSEQ multiplex PCR; TCRdb keeps in-frame clones, though not all of them. This sample's clone table lists fewer than 60,000 clones. The source material was PBMCs. These TCRs come from a woman aged 40 to 50 in good health and CMV-seronegative.

The J gene is TRBJ1-5, the V gene TRBV19; D unclear. Trimming stripped 6 bases from V and 8 bases from J, with 17 bases between. Per the germline V gene, CDR1 is LNHDA and CDR2 is SQIVND (reference sequence). This CDR3 is built from 14 residues. The CDR3 loop is CASRGMGGLEPQHF. The CDR3 coding sequence is TGTGCCAGTAGGGGGATGGGTGGACTTGAGCCCCAGCATTTT.

The rearrangement links TRBV5-1 to TRBJ1-2; no clear D gene. The CDR3 spans 15 residues. Germline V CDR1 and CDR2: SGHRS, YFSETQ. Trimming removed 1 base from V and 8 bases from J, with 18 bases in between. For the CDR3, the DNA is TGCGCCAGCAGCTTGAGAACACCACACCCATGGGGCTACACCTTC. It yields the protein CASSLRTPHPWGYTF.

The chain couples TRBV7-8 to TRBJ2-3, with 7 positions matching TRBD2. From germline, CDR1 is SGHVS and CDR2 FQNEAQ. There are 17 residues in the CDR3. The junction had 11 bases not matched to a gene; V was cut back by 1 base and J by 4 bases. CDR3 bases: TGTGCCAGCAGCTTAGTTCTCTGGGCGGGAGTCCCAGATACGCAGTATTTT. The encoded protein is CASSLVLWAGVPDTQYF.

This chain joins TRBV19 and TRBJ1-1, with 7 bases lining up with TRBD1. The CDR3 runs to 13 residues. Germline trimming cut 8 bases from V and 6 bases from J; bases unmatched to any gene: 9. Germline CDR1 and CDR2: LNHDA and SQIVND (reference sequence). CDR3 in DNA: TGTGCCAGTGGCCGAGACAGGGTGGCTGAAGCTTTCTTT. Translated, it gives CASGRDRVAEAFF.

This sequence joins TRBV4-1 and TRBJ2-5; 8 bases are a match to TRBD2. V was clipped by 0 bases and J by 4 bases; unmatched bases: 4. The CDR3 length is 15 residues. CDR1 and CDR2 (germline): MGHRA, YSYEKL. The CDR3 nucleotides are TGCGCCAGCAGCCAAGATGGGACTAGTATAGAGACCCAGTACTTC. The encoded protein is CASSQDGTSIETQYF.

V usage is TRBV18 and J usage is TRBJ1-2, with D maybe TRBD1 (5 bases). Germline V gene data show CDR1 as KGHSH and CDR2 as LQKENI. This CDR3 spans 13 amino acids. V was cut by 0 bases and J by 7 bases, with 9 bases left in between. The CDR3 spells CASSPPGALGYTF. The CDR3 nucleotides are TGTGCCAGCTCACCACCAGGGGCGCTTGGCTACACCTTC.

The chain carries TRBV19 and TRBJ2-7, with a possible D match to TRBD2 (5 bases). Germline CDR1 reads LNHDA; CDR2 reads SQIVND (reference sequence). CDR3 length equals 15 residues. Trimming pared 5 bases from V and 1 base from J, leaving 15 bases between. The CDR3 region has the DNA TGTGCCAGTAGTCCCCGGGGTTACCAATCCTACGAGCAGTACTTC. This gives the protein CASSPRGYQSYEQYF.

CDR3 DNA sequence: TGTGCCAGCTCTCCGGGACTAGCGGGTGTCGAGACCCAGTACTTC. As protein: CASSPGLAGVETQYF. The chain employs TRBV5-5 and TRBJ2-5; 12 bases agree with TRBD2. There are 15 residues in the CDR3. V lost 7 bases to trimming and J lost 5 bases; unmatched junction nucleotides: 9. Germline CDR1 and CDR2: SGHKS and YYEKEE (reference sequence).

J is TRBJ1-3 and V is TRBV28; unclear D gene. From germline, CDR1 is MDHEN and CDR2 SYDVKM. Trimming removed 3 bases at V and 0 bases at J, with 15 bases between. The CDR3 is 17 amino acids. CDR3 bases: TGTGCCAGCAGTTTTGGTGGTGGCCCTTTCTCTGGAAACACCATATATTTT. Protein: CASSFGGGPFSGNTIYF.

The chain employs TRBV7-6 and TRBJ2-1; 12 bases agree with TRBD2. CDR3 length: 15 residues. CDR1 and CDR2 from the germline V gene are SGHVS and FNYEAQ. The trim removed 4 bases at V and 7 bases at J, leaving 5 bases unmatched. For the CDR3, the DNA is TGTGCCAGCAGCTCTAGCGGGGGGGCCATGAATGAGCAGTTCTTC. This sequence encodes CASSSSGGAMNEQFF.

The chain recombines TRBV19 with TRBJ2-4; 7 bases are shared with TRBD2. Per the germline V gene, CDR1 is LNHDA and CDR2 is SQIVND (reference sequence). This CDR3 region has 16 residues. V lost 1 base and J lost 8; bases outside the gene matches: 11. The CDR3 loop is CASSIGPWGGVDIQYF. The CDR3 DNA reads as TGTGCCAGTAGTATAGGCCCTTGGGGGGGAGTTGACATTCAGTACTTC. The full variable domain, in which reference TRBV19 and TRBJ2-4 provide the parts outside the CDR3, is DGGITQSPKYLFRKEGQNVTLSCEQNLNHDAMYWYRQDPGQGLRLIYYSQIVNDFQKGDIAEGYSVSREKKESFPLTVTSAQKNPTAFYLCASSIGPWGGVDIQYFGAGTRLSVL.

The chain uses TRBV6-1 and TRBJ2-1; TRBD2 might be the D (7 bases). The CDR3 covers 16 residues. Germline CDR1 and CDR2: MNHNS and SASEGT. V lost 1 base and J lost 4, with 14 bases in between. CDR3 in DNA: TGTGCCAGCAGTGAAGGACGGGGGGCCCTTTACAATGAGCAGTTCTTC. Translating it yields CASSEGRGALYNEQFF.

The chain employs TRBV4-2 and TRBJ2-5; perhaps TRBD2 as D (7 bases). Trimming took off 1 base at V and 2 bases at J, with 14 bases between the two ends. CDR1 is LGHNA, CDR2 YNFKEQ, per germline. The CDR3 is 16 residues long. Written as DNA, the CDR3 is TGTGCCAGCAGCCAAGTCTCCCGGGGGGCACAAGAGACCCAGTACTTC. It encodes CASSQVSRGAQETQYF.

V usage is TRBV5-1 and J usage is TRBJ2-7; 7 nucleotides line up with TRBD2. V lost 6 bases, J lost 5 bases, and 11 bases stayed unmatched. Germline CDR1 and CDR2: SGHRS and YFSETQ. This CDR3 is 14 amino acids long. The CDR3 DNA sequence: TGCGCCAGCACCCCGGAGTTAGGGAGGGACGAGCAGTACTTC. It yields the protein CASTPELGRDEQYF. Combining the CDR3 with reference TRBV5-1 and TRBJ2-7 gives the whole variable domain KAGVTQTPRYLIKTRGQQVTLSCSPISGHRSVSWYQQTPGQGLQFLFEYFSETQRNKGNFPGRFSGRQFSNSRSEMNVSTLELGDSALYLCASTPELGRDEQYFGPGTRLTVT.

The chain links TRBV2 to TRBJ2-5; 8 positions agree with TRBD1. The CDR3 length is 16 residues. V lost 7 bases to trimming and J lost 1 base; unmatched junction nucleotides: 11. Germline V gives CDR1 SNHLY, CDR2 FYNNEI. In nucleotides, the CDR3 is TGTGCCAGCACTATGGAACAGGGGGTGCTCCAAGAGACCCAGTACTTC. Amino acid sequence: CASTMEQGVLQETQYF.

As for this clone: Germline and junction disagree at one end, which may indicate a read error. Additional DNA sequences in this sample encode the identical CDR3. The J gene is TRBJ1-6, the V gene TRBV27; 7 bases match TRBD1. Germline values: CDR1 MNHEY, CDR2 SMNVEV (reference sequence). The CDR3 extends over 15 amino acids. CDR3 nucleotides: TGTGCCAGCAGTCGTACAGGGGTGGGGAATTCACCCCTACACTTT. Amino acids: CASSRTGVGNSPLHF.

The genes are TRBV4-3 and TRBJ1-3; perhaps TRBD1 as D (6 bases). Germline V gene sequence: CDR1 LGHNA, CDR2 YSLEER. Trimming cost V 0 bases and J 5 bases, with 11 bases left between them. CDR3 size: 15 residues. The CDR3 reads CASSQDQWDRNTIYF. DNA for the CDR3: TGCGCCAGCAGCCAAGACCAATGGGACAGAAACACCATATATTTT.

Turning to this clone: Mismatch with germline at one junction end may stem from a read error. The chain is built from TRBV18 and TRBJ2-7; D perhaps matches TRBD1 (6 bases). Germline V CDR1 and CDR2: KGHSH, LQKENI. This CDR3 has 17 residues. The CDR3, as DNA: TGTGCCAGCTCACCACTACTTGCACAAGTTGGGGGCTACGAACAGTACTTC. Amino acid sequence: CASSPLLAQVGGYEQYF.

V and J are TRBV6-6 and TRBJ1-1; a possible D gene is TRBD1 (5 bases). CDR1 MNHNY and CDR2 SVGAGI come from the germline V gene (reference sequence). The CDR3 loop spans 13 amino acids. Trimming pared 4 bases from V and 7 bases from J, leaving 13 bases between. DNA for the CDR3: TGTGCCAGCAGTTCAGTCGAGCAGGGTGAAGCTTTCTTT. It specifies CASSSVEQGEAFF.

The V gene is TRBV5-1, the J gene TRBJ2-3, with 7 bases matching TRBD2. The CDR3 totals 16 residues. The junction had 8 bases not matched to a gene; V was cut back by 1 base and J by 3 bases. Germline-derived CDR1 and CDR2 are SGHRS and YFSETQ. DNA of the CDR3: TGCGCCAGCAGCTTGCCCACTAGCGTGAGTACAGATACGCAGTATTTT. It translates to CASSLPTSVSTDTQYF. The full variable domain, its missing parts supplied by reference TRBV5-1 and TRBJ2-3, is KAGVTQTPRYLIKTRGQQVTLSCSPISGHRSVSWYQQTPGQGLQFLFEYFSETQRNKGNFPGRFSGRQFSNSRSEMNVSTLELGDSALYLCASSLPTSVSTDTQYFGPGTRLTVL.

This chain links TRBV6-5 with TRBJ1-3; D not certain. CDR3 length: 16 residues. Germline lookup yields CDR1 MNHEY and CDR2 SVGAGI. V was cut by 3 bases and J by 1 base, with 13 bases left in between. This CDR3 reads CASSYGLPGSGNTIYF. In nucleotides, the CDR3 is TGTGCCAGCAGTTATGGGCTACCAGGTTCTGGAAACACCATATATTTT.